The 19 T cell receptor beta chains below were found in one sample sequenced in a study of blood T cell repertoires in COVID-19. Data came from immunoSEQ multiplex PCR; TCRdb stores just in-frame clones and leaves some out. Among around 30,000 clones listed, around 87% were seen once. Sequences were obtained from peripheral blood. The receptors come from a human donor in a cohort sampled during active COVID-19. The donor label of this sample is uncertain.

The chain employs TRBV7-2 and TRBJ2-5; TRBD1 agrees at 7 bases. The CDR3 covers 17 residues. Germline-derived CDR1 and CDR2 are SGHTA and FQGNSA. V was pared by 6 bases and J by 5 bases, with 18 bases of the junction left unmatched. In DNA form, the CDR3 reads TGTGCCAGCAGTTTACACTGGGGACAGACCTATCGCGAGACCCAGTACTTC. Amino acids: CASSLHWGQTYRETQYF.

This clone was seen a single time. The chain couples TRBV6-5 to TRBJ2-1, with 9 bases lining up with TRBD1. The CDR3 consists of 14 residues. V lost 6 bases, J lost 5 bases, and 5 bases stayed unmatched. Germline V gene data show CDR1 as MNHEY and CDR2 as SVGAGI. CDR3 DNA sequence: TGTGCCAGCAGAAGGTGGGACAGGGACAATGAGCAGTTCTTC. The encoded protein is CASRRWDRDNEQFF.

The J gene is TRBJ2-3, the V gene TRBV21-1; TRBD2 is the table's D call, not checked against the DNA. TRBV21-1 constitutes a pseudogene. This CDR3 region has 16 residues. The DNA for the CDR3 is TGTGCCAGCAGCTTTCTAGCGGGGGGAAATTCAGATACGCAGTATTTT. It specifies CASSFLAGGNSDTQYF.

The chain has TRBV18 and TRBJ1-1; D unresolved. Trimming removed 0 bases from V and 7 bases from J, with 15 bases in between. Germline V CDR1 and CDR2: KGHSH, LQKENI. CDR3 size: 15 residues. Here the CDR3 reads CASSPPVRFGNEAFF. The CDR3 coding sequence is TGTGCCAGCTCACCACCCGTGCGTTTCGGGAATGAAGCTTTCTTT.

CDR3 in DNA: TGCGCCAGCAGCTGGGGGGACAGGAAGGAGAATGAAAAACTGTTTTTT. Its protein is CASSWGDRKENEKLFF. The rearrangement joins TRBV5-1 to TRBJ1-4, with 8 bases identical to TRBD1. J was trimmed by 5 bases and V by 3 bases; bases with no gene match: 9. Germline V gene sequence: CDR1 SGHRS, CDR2 YFSETQ. This CDR3 contains 16 residues.

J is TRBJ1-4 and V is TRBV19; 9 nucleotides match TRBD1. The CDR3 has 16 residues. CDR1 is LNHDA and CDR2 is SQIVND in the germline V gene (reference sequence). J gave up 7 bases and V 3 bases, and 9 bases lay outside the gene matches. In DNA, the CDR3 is TGTGCCAGTAGTATTCGTGTGGACAGGGGTCGTGAAAAACTGTTTTTT. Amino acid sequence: CASSIRVDRGREKLFF.

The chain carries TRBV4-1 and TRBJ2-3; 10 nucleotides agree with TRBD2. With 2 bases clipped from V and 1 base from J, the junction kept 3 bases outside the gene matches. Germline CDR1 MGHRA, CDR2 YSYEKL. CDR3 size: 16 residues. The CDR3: CASSQHLAGGTDTQYF. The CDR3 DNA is TGCGCCAGCAGCCAACATCTAGCGGGGGGCACAGATACGCAGTATTTT.

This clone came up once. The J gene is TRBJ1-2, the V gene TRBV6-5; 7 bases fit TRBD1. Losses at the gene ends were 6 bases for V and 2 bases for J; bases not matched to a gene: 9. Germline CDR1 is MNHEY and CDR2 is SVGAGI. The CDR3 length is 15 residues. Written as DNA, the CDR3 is TGTGCCAGCAGAACCCAGGACAGGCCCAACTATGGCTACACCTTC. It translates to CASRTQDRPNYGYTF.

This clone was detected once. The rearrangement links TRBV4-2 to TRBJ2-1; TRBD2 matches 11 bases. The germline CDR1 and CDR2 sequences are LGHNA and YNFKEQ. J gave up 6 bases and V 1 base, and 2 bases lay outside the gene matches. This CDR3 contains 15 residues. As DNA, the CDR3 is TGTGCCAGCAGCCAAGTAGCGGGGGGGTTCAATGAGCAGTTCTTC. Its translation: CASSQVAGGFNEQFF.

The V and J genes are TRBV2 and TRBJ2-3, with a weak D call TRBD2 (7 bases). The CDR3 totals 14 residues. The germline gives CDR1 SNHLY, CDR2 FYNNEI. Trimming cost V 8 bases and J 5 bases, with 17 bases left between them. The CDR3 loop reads CASSRGGPKDTQYF. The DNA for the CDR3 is TGTGCCAGCTCTAGGGGGGGGCCGAAAGATACGCAGTATTTT.

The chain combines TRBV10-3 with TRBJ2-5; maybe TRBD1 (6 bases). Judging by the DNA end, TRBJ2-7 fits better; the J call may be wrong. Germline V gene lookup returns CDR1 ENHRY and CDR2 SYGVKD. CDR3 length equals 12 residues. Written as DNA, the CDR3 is TGTGCCATCAGTGCCAGGGGCTACGAGCAGTACTTC. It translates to CAISARGYEQYF.

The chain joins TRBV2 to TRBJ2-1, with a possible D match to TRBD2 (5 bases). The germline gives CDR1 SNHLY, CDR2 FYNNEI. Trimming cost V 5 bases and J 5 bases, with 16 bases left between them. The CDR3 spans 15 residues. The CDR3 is CASSLDSAKNNEQFF. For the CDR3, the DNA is TGTGCCAGCAGTTTGGACTCGGCCAAAAACAATGAGCAGTTCTTC.

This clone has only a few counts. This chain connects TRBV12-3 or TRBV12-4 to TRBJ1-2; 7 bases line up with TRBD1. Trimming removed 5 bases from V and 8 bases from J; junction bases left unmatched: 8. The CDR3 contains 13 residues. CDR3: CASSTGQAVGYTF. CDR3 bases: TGTGCCAGCAGTACCGGACAGGCGGTAGGCTACACCTTC.

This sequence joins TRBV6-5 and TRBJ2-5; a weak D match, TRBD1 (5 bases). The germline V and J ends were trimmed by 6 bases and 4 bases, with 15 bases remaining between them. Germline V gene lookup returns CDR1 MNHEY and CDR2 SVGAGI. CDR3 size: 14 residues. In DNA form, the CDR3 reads TGTGCCAGCAGCTGGGGCTCCCAAGGAGAGACCCAGTACTTC. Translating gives CASSWGSQGETQYF.

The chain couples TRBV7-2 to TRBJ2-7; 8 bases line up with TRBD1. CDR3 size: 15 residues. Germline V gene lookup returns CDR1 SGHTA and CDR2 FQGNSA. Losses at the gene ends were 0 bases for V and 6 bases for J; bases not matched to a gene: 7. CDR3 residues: CASSLARDRGGEQYF. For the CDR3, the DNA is TGTGCCAGCAGCTTAGCTCGTGACAGGGGTGGCGAGCAGTACTTC.

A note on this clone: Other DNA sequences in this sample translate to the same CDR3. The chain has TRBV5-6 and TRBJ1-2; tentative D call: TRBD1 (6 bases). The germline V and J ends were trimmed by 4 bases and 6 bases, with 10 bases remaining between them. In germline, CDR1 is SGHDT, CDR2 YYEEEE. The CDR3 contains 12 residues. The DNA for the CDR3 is TGTGCCAGCAGCACCCACAGGGATGGCTACACCTTC. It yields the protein CASSTHRDGYTF.

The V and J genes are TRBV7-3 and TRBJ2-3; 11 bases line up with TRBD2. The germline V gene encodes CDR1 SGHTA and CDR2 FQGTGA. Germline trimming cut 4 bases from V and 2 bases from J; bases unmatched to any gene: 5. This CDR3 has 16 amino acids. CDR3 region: CASSSGTSGFTDTQYF. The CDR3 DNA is TGTGCCAGCAGCTCGGGGACTAGCGGATTCACAGATACGCAGTATTTT.

The CDR3, as DNA: TGCAGCGTTGGGCAGGGCTCCTACGAGCAGTACTTC. The encoded protein is CSVGQGSYEQYF. This rearrangement joins TRBV29-1 to TRBJ2-7, with a weak D call TRBD1 (5 bases). Per the germline V gene, CDR1 is SQVTM and CDR2 is ANQGSEA. With 4 bases removed from V and 0 bases from J, the gap between germline ends came to 7 bases. This CDR3 is built from 12 residues.

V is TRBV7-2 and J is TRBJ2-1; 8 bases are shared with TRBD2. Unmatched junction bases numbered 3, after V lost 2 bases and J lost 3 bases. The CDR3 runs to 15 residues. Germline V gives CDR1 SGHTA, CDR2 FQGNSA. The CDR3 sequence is CASSLYRGGYNEQFF. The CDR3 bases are TGTGCCAGCAGCTTATATCGGGGGGGCTACAATGAGCAGTTCTTC.